These 8 T cell receptor beta chains were all obtained from the same sample, sequenced in a study of blood T cell repertoires in COVID-19. The repertoire was sequenced with immunoSEQ multiplex PCR; TCRdb's copy has only in-frame clones and lacks some. This sample has about 120,000 clones, with more than 75% found just once. The specimen was peripheral blood. The receptor source for this set is a man between 60 and 70 years old with acute or convalescent COVID-19.

The chain employs TRBV2 and TRBJ1-6; 9 bases map to TRBD1. Germline CDR1 is SNHLY and CDR2 is FYNNEI. Unmatched junction bases numbered 9, after V lost 8 bases and J lost 10 bases. The CDR3 is 14 amino acids. The CDR3 reads CASGDRVSGSPLHF. CDR3 in DNA: TGTGCCAGCGGGGACAGGGTGTCGGGATCACCCCTCCACTTT.

V usage is TRBV2 and J usage is TRBJ2-5; D may be TRBD2 (5 bases). V lost 4 bases and J 4 bases, leaving 10 bases between the germline ends. The germline CDR1 and CDR2 sequences are SNHLY and FYNNEI. The CDR3 is made up of 13 amino acids. The CDR3 sequence: CASSAPSGETQYF. CDR3 coding DNA: TGTGCCAGCAGTGCTCCCAGCGGAGAGACCCAGTACTTC.

With respect to this clone: Other DNA sequences of this sample code for an identical CDR3. The chain carries TRBV5-6 and TRBJ1-2, with D perhaps TRBD1 (5 bases). This CDR3 has 15 amino acids. Trimming cost V 0 bases and J 0 bases, with 9 bases left between them. Germline values: CDR1 SGHDT, CDR2 YYEEEE. The DNA for the CDR3 is TGTGCCAGCAGCTTGGGACAGAAGCCTAACTATGGCTACACCTTC. It is translated as CASSLGQKPNYGYTF.

This chain joins TRBV29-1 and TRBJ1-1; 8 bases are shared with TRBD1. CDR1 SQVTM and CDR2 ANQGSEA come from the germline V gene. The ends lost 3 bases at V and 5 bases at J; junction bases unmatched: 14. CDR3 length: 16 amino acids. The CDR3 sequence is CSVDRGRPVEDTEAFF. The CDR3 bases are TGCAGCGTTGACAGGGGGCGCCCGGTTGAGGATACTGAAGCTTTCTTT.

The chain links TRBV7-9 to TRBJ2-7; D is possibly TRBD1 (5 bases). The V and J ends lost 5 bases and 4 bases respectively, with 9 bases between them. Germline CDR1 reads SEHNR; CDR2 reads FQNEAQ (reference sequence). The CDR3 consists of 12 residues. CDR3 in DNA: TGTGCCAGCAGCCCCGACAGATACGAGCAGTACTTC. Translation gives CASSPDRYEQYF. Full variable domain (remainder filled in from reference TRBV7-9 and TRBJ2-7): DTGVSQNPRHKITKRGQNVTFRCDPISEHNRLYWYRQTLGQGPEFLTYFQNEAQLEKSRLLSDRFSAERPKGSFSTLEIQRTEQGDSAMYLCASSPDRYEQYFGPGTRLTVT.

Here the CDR3 DNA reads TGTGCCAGCAGCGCGGGACTAGCTGCCTCCTACGAGCAGTACTTC. This translates into CASSAGLAASYEQYF. The gene calls are TRBV13 and TRBJ2-7, with 9 bases that match TRBD2. Trimming took 5 bases from V and 0 from J; bases not matched to a gene: 5. Germline V gene lookup returns CDR1 PRHDT and CDR2 FYEKMQ (reference sequence). CDR3 size: 15 residues.

This sequence joins TRBV6-5 and TRBJ2-6, with TRBD2 as a possible D gene (6 bases). The CDR3 contains 15 residues. Per germline, CDR1 MNHEY and CDR2 SVGAGI. The V gene lost 5 bases and the J gene lost 2 bases, with 10 bases spanning the gap. In DNA, the CDR3 is TGTGCCAGCAGTCGAGGAGGGACTGGGGCCAACGTCCTGACTTTC. It yields the protein CASSRGGTGANVLTF.

V gene TRBV27 combines with J gene TRBJ2-7; 11 nucleotides agree with TRBD2. The CDR3 runs to 13 residues. Trimming cost V 10 bases and J 3 bases; bases outside gene matches: 5. In germline, CDR1 is MNHEY, CDR2 SMNVEV (reference sequence). The CDR3 DNA reads TGTGCCACCCAGACTAGCGGGGACTACGAGCAGTACTTC. Amino acid sequence: CATQTSGDYEQYF.